Below are 19 T cell receptor beta chains sequenced from a single sample in a study of blood T cell repertoires in COVID-19. TCRdb's table, derived via immunoSEQ multiplex PCR, lists solely in-frame clones and lacks some. The table lists 120,000 to 150,000 clones, roughly 85% of them singletons, with over 2.5% in the top ten. The sample comprised peripheral blood. The receptors come from a man aged 50-60 years with acute or convalescent COVID-19.

This rearrangement joins TRBV24-1 to TRBJ2-3; D may be TRBD2 (6 bases). The V and J ends lost 1 base and 0 bases respectively, with 7 bases between them. This CDR3 is 15 amino acids long. Germline V gene sequence: CDR1 KGHDR, CDR2 SFDVKD. The CDR3 is CATSDFSGSTDTQYF. In DNA form, the CDR3 reads TGTGCCACCAGTGATTTTAGCGGAAGCACAGATACGCAGTATTTT.

The chain joins TRBV20-1 to TRBJ1-6, with D maybe TRBD1 (6 bases). CDR3 length equals 14 residues. V was clipped by 3 bases and J by 7 bases, with 13 bases between them. Germline CDR1 is DFQATT and CDR2 is SNEGSKA (reference sequence). The DNA of the CDR3 is TGCAGTGCTAGTGAGGGGGGGGTAAATTCACCCCTCCACTTT. Translated: CSASEGGVNSPLHF.

The rearrangement uses TRBV20-1 and TRBJ2-3; TRBD1 is a possible D gene (5 bases). V lost 7 bases, J lost 0 bases, and 5 bases lay in between. Germline assignment: CDR1 DFQATT and CDR2 SNEGSKA (reference sequence). The CDR3 extends over 11 amino acids. CDR3 nucleotides: TGCAGTGGGGGCAGCACAGATACGCAGTATTTT. Translation: CSGGSTDTQYF.

The gene calls are TRBV9 and TRBJ1-1; maybe TRBD1 (5 bases). CDR1 is SGDLS and CDR2 is YYNGEE in the germline V gene. The CDR3 has 16 amino acids. V was shortened by 0 bases and J by 0 bases, with 12 bases between the two germline ends. The CDR3 DNA is TGTGCCAGCAGCGTAGGACAGACCCTCTTGAACACTGAAGCTTTCTTT. This sequence encodes CASSVGQTLLNTEAFF.

The V and J genes are TRBV29-1 and TRBJ1-4, with D possibly TRBD1 on 5 matching bases. The CDR3 spans 15 residues. The V gene lost 5 bases and the J gene lost 3 bases, with 16 bases spanning the gap. Germline lookup yields CDR1 SQVTM and CDR2 ANQGSEA. CDR3 amino acids: CSVPSGAGSNEKLFF. CDR3 in DNA: TGCAGCGTTCCCAGCGGGGCAGGGTCTAATGAAAAACTGTTTTTT.

This clone came up a few times. The V call is TRBV4-1, the J call TRBJ2-7; TRBD2 agrees at 7 bases. Germline V gene sequence: CDR1 MGHRA, CDR2 YSYEKL. There are 17 residues in the CDR3. V dropped 4 bases and J dropped 3; count of bases not matched to a gene: 15. DNA of the CDR3: TGCGCCAGCAGCCCTTCGGGAAGGGCGGGAGTTTTCTACGAGCAGTACTTC. This gives the protein CASSPSGRAGVFYEQYF.

CDR3 sequence: CASSFAPIRLETDNEQFF. DNA of the CDR3: TGCGCCAGCAGCTTCGCTCCAATTCGACTAGAAACGGACAATGAGCAGTTCTTC. The chain links TRBV5-1 to TRBJ2-1; D might be TRBD2 (6 bases). V was shortened by 2 bases and J by 5 bases, with 23 bases between the two germline ends. Per germline, CDR1 SGHRS and CDR2 YFSETQ. The CDR3 has 18 amino acids.

The rearrangement joins TRBV25-1 to TRBJ2-1, with 11 bases lining up with TRBD1. V was clipped by 6 bases and J by 6 bases; unmatched bases: 4. Looked up from germline, CDR1 is MGHDK and CDR2 is SYGVNS. This CDR3 region has 14 residues. The CDR3 here is CASSRDRGINEQFF. CDR3 coding DNA: TGTGCCAGCAGCCGGGACAGGGGGATCAATGAGCAGTTCTTC.

J is TRBJ1-3 and V is TRBV18; 8 bases align to TRBD1. The CDR3 spans 16 residues. With V trimmed by 3 bases and J by 6 bases, 10 bases remained unmatched. Germline loops: CDR1 KGHSH, CDR2 LQKENI. The CDR3 protein is CASSPRQGALENTIYF. CDR3 in DNA: TGTGCCAGCTCACCGCGCCAGGGGGCCTTGGAAAACACCATATATTTT.

This chain links TRBV10-3 with TRBJ2-3; TRBD2 aligns across 12 bases. J was trimmed by 5 bases and V by 5 bases; bases with no gene match: 5. This CDR3 has 15 residues. Germline CDR1 is ENHRY and CDR2 is SYGVKD. CDR3 residues: CAISRLAGVQDTQYF. The CDR3 nucleotides read TGTGCCATCAGTCGACTAGCGGGAGTGCAAGATACGCAGTATTTT.

V usage is TRBV3-1 (or the pseudogene TRBV3-2) and J usage is TRBJ2-1; D uncertain. Germline V CDR1 and CDR2: LGHDT, YNNKEL (reference sequence). V lost 1 base to trimming and J lost 5 bases, with 6 bases between them. The CDR3 is 13 amino acids. CDR3 in DNA: TGTGCCAGCAGCCAAGTCCCCAACAATGAGCAGTTCTTC. Translating it yields CASSQVPNNEQFF.

This chain uses TRBV10-3 with TRBJ2-7; TRBD1 aligns across 7 bases. The CDR3 runs to 15 residues. From germline, CDR1 is ENHRY and CDR2 SYGVKD. The V and J ends lost 4 bases and 3 bases, in that order; junction bases with no gene match: 9. This chain's CDR3 is CAISAVDRDSYEQYF. The DNA for the CDR3 is TGTGCCATCAGTGCAGTAGACCGGGACAGCTACGAGCAGTACTTC.

The chain links TRBV4-1 to TRBJ2-1; tentatively, D is TRBD2 (6 bases). The CDR3 contains 16 residues. Trimming cost V 4 bases and J 1 base, with 14 bases left between them. The germline gives CDR1 MGHRA, CDR2 YSYEKL. The CDR3 DNA reads as TGCGCCAGCAGCCCGGAGGGCCTAGGGTCCTACAATGAGCAGTTCTTC. It yields the protein CASSPEGLGSYNEQFF.

J is TRBJ1-5 and V is TRBV11-3; TRBD1 is a possible D gene (5 bases). Germline V gene data show CDR1 as SGHNT and CDR2 as YENEEA. This CDR3 contains 17 residues. The V and J ends lost 2 bases and 9 bases respectively, with 23 bases between them. The CDR3 DNA reads as TGTGCCAGCAGCTTACTCCCGTGGGGGGGTCCCGGGGGGCCCCAGCATTTT. Protein sequence: CASSLLPWGGPGGPQHF.

The J gene is TRBJ1-5, the V gene TRBV27; 7 bases are a match to TRBD1. Trimming cost V 8 bases and J 0 bases; bases outside gene matches: 16. Germline loops: CDR1 MNHEY, CDR2 SMNVEV (reference sequence). The CDR3 is made up of 18 amino acids. CDR3 nucleotide sequence: TGTGCCAGCGCCCCCCGTGGGGCCGCAGGGGGTAGCAATCAGCCCCAGCATTTT. Translating it yields CASAPRGAAGGSNQPQHF.

The rearrangement links TRBV5-8 to TRBJ2-1; TRBD1 agrees at 8 bases. Germline values: CDR1 SGHTS, CDR2 YDEGEE. CDR3 size: 13 residues. V gave up 4 bases and J gave up 7 bases; unmatched junction bases: 4. The CDR3 region has the DNA TGTGCCAGCAGCAGCCGACAGGGGAATGAGCAGTTCTTC. Translated: CASSSRQGNEQFF.

This chain uses TRBV11-2 with TRBJ1-6; 8 nucleotides match TRBD1. V lost 4 bases, J lost 9 bases, and 8 bases stayed unmatched. This CDR3 contains 15 residues. Germline CDR1 reads SGHAT; CDR2 reads FQNNGV. CDR3 loop: CASSSTGAFSSPLHF. The CDR3, as DNA: TGTGCCAGCAGCTCGACAGGGGCCTTTAGTTCACCCCTCCACTTT. The full variable domain, in which reference TRBV11-2 and TRBJ1-6 provide the parts outside the CDR3, is EAGVAQSPRYKIIEKRQSVAFWCNPISGHATLYWYQQILGQGPKLLIQFQNNGVVDDSQLPKDRFSAERLKGVDSTLKIQPAKLEDSAVYLCASSSTGAFSSPLHFGNGTRLTVT.

CDR3 loop: CATSALGQLNTGELFF. CDR3 nucleotides: TGTGCCACCAGTGCCTTGGGACAGCTAAACACCGGGGAGCTGTTTTTT. The chain uses TRBV24-1 and TRBJ2-2; 7 bases are a match to TRBD1. The CDR3 is made up of 16 amino acids. Germline V CDR1 and CDR2: KGHDR, SFDVKD. Losses at the gene ends were 5 bases for V and 2 bases for J; bases not matched to a gene: 7.

V and J are TRBV19 and TRBJ2-4; 12 bases are shared with TRBD1. This CDR3 spans 21 amino acids. The germline CDR1 and CDR2 sequences are LNHDA and SQIVND (reference sequence). The V and J ends lost 4 bases and 1 base, in that order; junction bases with no gene match: 17. For the CDR3, the DNA is TGTGCCAGTAGTAAGACTAGGGACAGGGGGCCCGTGGCGGGGGCCAAAAACATTCAGTACTTC. As protein: CASSKTRDRGPVAGAKNIQYF.